The present T cell receptor beta chain was sequenced within a study of CD8+ T cells in alopecia areata. The V gene's germline CDR1 is MGHRA and CDR2 YSYEKL. The CDR3 has 14 amino acids. V was cut by 4 bases and J by 7 bases, with 16 bases left in between. Worth noting for this clone: The antigen remains unidentified.

RNA extraction and reverse transcription yielded cDNA as sequencing template. Sequencing was performed with immunoSEQ multiplex PCR; in TCRdb, only in-frame clones are kept and a portion is missing. The repertoire holds roughly 200,000 clones, with roughly three fifths as singletons. Overall study results and limits: Scalp sequencing also captures normal skin's resident alphabeta T cells. Against the mouse data, patients shared TCRs less clearly, possibly for HLA reasons.

The chain uses TRBV4-1 and TRBJ2-5; possibly TRBD1 or TRBD2 for D (5 bases each). Sequencing was performed on CD8+ T cells sorted from blood. The receptor's source is a human donor in good health. The CDR3 sequence: CASSPPGPLRTQYF. For the CDR3, the DNA is TGCGCCAGCAGCCCGCCGGGACCCCTCAGGACCCAGTACTTC.